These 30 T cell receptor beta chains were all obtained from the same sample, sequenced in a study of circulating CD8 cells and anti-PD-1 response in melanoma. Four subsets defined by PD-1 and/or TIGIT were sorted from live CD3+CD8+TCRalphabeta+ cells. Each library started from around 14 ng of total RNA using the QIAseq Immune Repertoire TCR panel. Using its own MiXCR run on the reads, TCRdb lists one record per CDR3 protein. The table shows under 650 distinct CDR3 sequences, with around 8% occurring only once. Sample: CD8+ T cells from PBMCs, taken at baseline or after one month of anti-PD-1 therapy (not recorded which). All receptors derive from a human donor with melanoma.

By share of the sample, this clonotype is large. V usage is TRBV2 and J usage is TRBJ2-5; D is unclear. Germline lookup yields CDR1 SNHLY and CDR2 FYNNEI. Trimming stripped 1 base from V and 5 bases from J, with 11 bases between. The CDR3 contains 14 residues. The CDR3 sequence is CASSEVGAGETQYF. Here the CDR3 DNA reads TGTGCCAGCAGTGAAGTGGGCGCCGGGGAGACCCAGTACTTC.

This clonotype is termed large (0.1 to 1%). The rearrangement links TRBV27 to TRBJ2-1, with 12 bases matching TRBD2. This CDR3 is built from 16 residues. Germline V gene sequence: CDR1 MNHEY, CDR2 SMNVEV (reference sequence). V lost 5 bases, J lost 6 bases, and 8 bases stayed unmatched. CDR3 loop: CASSLAGGLKGNEQFF. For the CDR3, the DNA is TGTGCCAGCAGTCTAGCGGGGGGGCTAAAGGGCAATGAGCAGTTCTTC.

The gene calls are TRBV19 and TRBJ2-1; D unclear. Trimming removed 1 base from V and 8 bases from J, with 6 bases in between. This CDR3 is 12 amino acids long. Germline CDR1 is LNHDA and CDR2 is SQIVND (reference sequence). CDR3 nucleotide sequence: TGTGCCAGTAGTATAGCGGGCGATGAGCAGTTCTTC. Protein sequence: CASSIAGDEQFF.

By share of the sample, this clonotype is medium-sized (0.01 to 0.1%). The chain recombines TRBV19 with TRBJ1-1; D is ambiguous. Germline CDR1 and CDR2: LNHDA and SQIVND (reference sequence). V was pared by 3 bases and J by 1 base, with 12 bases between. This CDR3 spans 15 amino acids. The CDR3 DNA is TGTGCCAGTAGTATTACGCCTTCGGGGAACACTGAAGCTTTCTTT. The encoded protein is CASSITPSGNTEAFF.

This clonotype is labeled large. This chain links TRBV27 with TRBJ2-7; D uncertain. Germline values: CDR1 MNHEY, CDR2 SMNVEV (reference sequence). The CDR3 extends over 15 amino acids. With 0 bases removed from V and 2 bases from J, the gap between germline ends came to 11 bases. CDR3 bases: TGTGCCAGCAGTTTATCGGTCCCTCGAACCTACGAGCAGTACTTC. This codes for CASSLSVPRTYEQYF.

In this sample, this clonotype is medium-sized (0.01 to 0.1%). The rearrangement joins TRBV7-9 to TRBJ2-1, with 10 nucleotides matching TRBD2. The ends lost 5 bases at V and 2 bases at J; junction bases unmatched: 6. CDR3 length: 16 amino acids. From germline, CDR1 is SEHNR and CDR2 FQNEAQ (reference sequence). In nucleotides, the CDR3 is TGTGCCAGCAGCCCCTCCAGCGGGGGGGCCTACAATGAGCAGTTCTTC. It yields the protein CASSPSSGGAYNEQFF.

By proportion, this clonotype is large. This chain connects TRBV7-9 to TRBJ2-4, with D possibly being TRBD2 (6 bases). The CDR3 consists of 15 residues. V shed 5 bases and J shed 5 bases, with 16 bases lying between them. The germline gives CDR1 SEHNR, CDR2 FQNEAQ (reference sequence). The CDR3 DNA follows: TGTGCCAGCAGCGGGGCCGGGGGAGACGAAAACATTCAGTACTTC. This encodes CASSGAGGDENIQYF.

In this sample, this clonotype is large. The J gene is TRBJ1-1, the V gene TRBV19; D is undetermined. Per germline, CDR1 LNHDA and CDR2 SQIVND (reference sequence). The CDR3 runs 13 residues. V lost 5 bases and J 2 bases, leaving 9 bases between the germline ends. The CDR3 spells CASSVNSNTEAFF. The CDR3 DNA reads TGTGCCAGTAGTGTAAACAGCAACACTGAAGCTTTCTTT.

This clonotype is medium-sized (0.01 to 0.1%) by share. The CDR3 loop reads CSPREANGYTF. The CDR3 DNA sequence: TGCAGTCCCCGGGAGGCTAATGGCTACACCTTC. The chain carries TRBV20-1 and TRBJ1-2; unclear D gene. CDR3 size: 11 residues. V shed 8 bases and J shed 6 bases, with 13 bases lying between them. Germline loops: CDR1 DFQATT, CDR2 SNEGSKA (reference sequence).

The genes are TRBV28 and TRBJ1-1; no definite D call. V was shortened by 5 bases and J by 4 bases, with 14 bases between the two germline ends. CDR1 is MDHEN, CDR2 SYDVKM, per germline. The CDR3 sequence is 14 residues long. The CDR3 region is CASSPNLGRTEAFF. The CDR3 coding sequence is TGTGCCAGCAGTCCCAACTTAGGGCGCACTGAAGCTTTCTTT.

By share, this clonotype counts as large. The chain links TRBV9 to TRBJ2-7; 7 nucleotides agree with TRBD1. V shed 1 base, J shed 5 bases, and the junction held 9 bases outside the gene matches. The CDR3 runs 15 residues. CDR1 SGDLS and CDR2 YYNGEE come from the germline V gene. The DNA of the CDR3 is TGTGCCAGCAGCGTATACCCCGACAGGGCGGACGAGCAGTACTTC. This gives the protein CASSVYPDRADEQYF.

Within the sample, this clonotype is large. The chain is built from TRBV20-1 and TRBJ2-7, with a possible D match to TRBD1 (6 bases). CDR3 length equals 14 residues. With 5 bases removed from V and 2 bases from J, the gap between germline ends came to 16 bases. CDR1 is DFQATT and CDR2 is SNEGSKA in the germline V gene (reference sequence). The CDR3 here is CSADSSDSPYEQYF. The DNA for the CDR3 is TGCAGTGCTGACTCGTCGGACAGTCCCTACGAGCAGTACTTC.

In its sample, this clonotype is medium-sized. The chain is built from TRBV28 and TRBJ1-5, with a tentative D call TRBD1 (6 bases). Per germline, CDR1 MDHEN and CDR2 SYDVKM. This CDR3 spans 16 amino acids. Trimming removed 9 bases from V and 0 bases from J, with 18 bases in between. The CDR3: CASRTGTFYSNQPQHF. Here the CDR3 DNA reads TGTGCCAGTAGAACAGGGACATTCTATAGCAATCAGCCCCAGCATTTT.

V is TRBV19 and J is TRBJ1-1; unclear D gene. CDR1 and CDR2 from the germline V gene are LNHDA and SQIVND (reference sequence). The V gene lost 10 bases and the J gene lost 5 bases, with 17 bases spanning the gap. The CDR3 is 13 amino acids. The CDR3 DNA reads TGTGCCACCACTAAGGAAGGGTTGACTGAAGCTTTCTTT. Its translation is CATTKEGLTEAFF.

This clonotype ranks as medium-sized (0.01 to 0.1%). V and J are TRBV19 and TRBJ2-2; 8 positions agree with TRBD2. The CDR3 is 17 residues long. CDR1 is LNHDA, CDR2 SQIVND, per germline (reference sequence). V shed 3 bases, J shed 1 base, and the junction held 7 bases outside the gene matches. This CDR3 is CASSISPSGGNTGELFF. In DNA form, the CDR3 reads TGTGCCAGTAGTATCTCGCCGAGCGGGGGGAACACCGGGGAGCTGTTTTTT.

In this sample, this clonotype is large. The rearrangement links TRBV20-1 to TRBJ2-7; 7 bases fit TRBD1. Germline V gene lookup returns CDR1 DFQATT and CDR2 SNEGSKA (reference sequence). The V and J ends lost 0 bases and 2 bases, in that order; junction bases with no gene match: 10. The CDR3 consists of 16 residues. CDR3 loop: CSARDVKGTETYEQYF. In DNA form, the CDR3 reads TGCAGTGCTAGAGATGTAAAGGGGACAGAGACCTACGAGCAGTACTTC.

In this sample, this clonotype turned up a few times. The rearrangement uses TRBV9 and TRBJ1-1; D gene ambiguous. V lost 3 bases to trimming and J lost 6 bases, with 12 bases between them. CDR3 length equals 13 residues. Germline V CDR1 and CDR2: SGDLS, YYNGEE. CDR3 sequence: CASSAYAGPEAFF. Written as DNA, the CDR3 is TGTGCCAGCAGCGCGTACGCCGGGCCTGAAGCTTTCTTT.

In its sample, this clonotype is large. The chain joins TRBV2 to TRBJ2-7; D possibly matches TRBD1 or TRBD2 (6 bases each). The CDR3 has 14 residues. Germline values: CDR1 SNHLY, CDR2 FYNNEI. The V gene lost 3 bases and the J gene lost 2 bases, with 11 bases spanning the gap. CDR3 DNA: TGTGCCAGCAGTGAGAGGGGGGCTACCTACGAGCAGTACTTC. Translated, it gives CASSERGATYEQYF.

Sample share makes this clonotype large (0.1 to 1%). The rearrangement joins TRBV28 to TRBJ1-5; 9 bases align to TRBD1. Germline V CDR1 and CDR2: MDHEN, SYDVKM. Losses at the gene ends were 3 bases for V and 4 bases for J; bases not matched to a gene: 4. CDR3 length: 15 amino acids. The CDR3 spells CASSFPGQGNQPQHF. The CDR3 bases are TGTGCCAGCAGTTTCCCGGGACAGGGTAATCAGCCCCAGCATTTT.

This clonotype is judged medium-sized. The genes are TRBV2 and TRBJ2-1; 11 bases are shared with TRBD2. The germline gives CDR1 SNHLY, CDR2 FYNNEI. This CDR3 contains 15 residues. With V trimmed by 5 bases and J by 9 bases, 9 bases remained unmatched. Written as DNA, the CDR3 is TGTGCCAGCAGTAGTAGCGGGGGGGCCTTGACTGAGCAGTTCTTC. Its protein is CASSSSGGALTEQFF. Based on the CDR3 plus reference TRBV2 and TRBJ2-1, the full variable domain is EPEVTQTPSHQVTQMGQEVILRCVPISNHLYFYWYRQILGQKVEFLVSFYNNEISEKSEIFDDQFSVERPDGSNFTLKIRSTKLEDSAMYFCASSSSGGALTEQFFGPGTRLTVL.

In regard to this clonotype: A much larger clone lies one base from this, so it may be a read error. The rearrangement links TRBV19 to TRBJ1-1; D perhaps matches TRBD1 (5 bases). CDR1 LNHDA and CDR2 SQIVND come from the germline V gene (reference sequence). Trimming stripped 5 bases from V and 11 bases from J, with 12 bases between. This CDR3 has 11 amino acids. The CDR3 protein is CASSARWGAFF. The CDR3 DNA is TGTGCCAGTAGTGCCAGGTGGGGCGCTTTCTTT.

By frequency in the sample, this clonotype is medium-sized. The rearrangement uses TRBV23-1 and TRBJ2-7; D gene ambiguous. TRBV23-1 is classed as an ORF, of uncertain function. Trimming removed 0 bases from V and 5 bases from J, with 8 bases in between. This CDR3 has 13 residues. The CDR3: CASSQSVGHEQYF. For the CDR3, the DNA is TGCGCCAGCAGTCAATCAGTAGGCCACGAGCAGTACTTC.

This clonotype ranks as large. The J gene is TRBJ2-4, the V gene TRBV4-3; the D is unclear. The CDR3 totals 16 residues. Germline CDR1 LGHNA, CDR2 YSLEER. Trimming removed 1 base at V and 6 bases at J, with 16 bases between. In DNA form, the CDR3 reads TGCGCCAGCAGCCAAGGAGCCAGGACCACTACAAACATTCAGTACTTC. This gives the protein CASSQGARTTTNIQYF.

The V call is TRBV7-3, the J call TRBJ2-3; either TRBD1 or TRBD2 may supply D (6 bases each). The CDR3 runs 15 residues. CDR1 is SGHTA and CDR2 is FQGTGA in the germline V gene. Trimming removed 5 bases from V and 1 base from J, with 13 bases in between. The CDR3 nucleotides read TGTGCCAGCAGCCCCTCCCGGGGGCGCACAGATACGCAGTATTTT. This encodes CASSPSRGRTDTQYF.

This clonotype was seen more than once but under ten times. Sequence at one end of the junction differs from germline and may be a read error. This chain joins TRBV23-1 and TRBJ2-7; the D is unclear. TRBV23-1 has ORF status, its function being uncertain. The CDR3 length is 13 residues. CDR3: CACSQSVGHEQYF. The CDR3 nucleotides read TGCGCCTGCAGTCAATCAGTAGGCCACGAGCAGTACTTC.

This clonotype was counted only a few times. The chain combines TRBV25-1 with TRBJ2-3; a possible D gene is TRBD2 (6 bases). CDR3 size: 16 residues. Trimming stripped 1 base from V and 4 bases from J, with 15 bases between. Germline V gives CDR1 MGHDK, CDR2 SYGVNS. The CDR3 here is CASSELVAGMADTQYF. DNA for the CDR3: TGTGCCAGCAGTGAATTAGTTGCGGGGATGGCAGATACGCAGTATTTT.

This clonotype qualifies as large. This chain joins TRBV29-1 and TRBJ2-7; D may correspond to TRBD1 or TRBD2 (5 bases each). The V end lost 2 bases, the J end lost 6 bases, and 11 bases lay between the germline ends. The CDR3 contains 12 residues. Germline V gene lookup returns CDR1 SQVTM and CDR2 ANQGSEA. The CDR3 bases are TGCAGCGTTGAAAAAGGGGCGGGCGAGCAGTACTTC. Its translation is CSVEKGAGEQYF.

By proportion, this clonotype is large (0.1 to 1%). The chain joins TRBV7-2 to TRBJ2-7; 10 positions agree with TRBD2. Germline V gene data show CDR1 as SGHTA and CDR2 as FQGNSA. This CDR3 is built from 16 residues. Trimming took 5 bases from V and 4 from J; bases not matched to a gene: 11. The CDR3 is CASSPRTSGRSYEQYF. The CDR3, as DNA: TGTGCCAGCAGCCCGCGGACTAGCGGCCGCTCATACGAGCAGTACTTC.

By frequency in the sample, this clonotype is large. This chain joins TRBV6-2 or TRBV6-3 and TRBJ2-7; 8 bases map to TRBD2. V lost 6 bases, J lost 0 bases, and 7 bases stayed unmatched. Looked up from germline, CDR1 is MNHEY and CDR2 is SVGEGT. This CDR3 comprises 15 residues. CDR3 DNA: TGTGCCAGCAGCCCGAGCGGGGGCAGCTCCTACGAGCAGTACTTC. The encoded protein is CASSPSGGSSYEQYF.

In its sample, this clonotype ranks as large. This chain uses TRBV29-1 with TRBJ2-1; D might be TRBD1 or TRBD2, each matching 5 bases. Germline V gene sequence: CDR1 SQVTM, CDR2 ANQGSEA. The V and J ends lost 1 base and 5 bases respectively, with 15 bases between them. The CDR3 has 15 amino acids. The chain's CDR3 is CSVEVWGSGNNEQFF. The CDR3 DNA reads TGCAGCGTTGAAGTTTGGGGGTCGGGGAACAATGAGCAGTTCTTC.